The 32 T cell receptor beta chains reported below all come from one sample, sequenced in a study of T-cell reconstitution after alpha-beta-depleted transplantation in children. Unique molecular identifiers were incorporated when the TCRbeta library was constructed. Using its own MiXCR run on the PCR reads, TCRdb lists one record per CDR3 protein. The sample lists about 240,000 distinct CDR3 sequences, roughly 24% occurring once. This material consisted of PBMCs, taken before TCRalphabeta/CD19-depleted stem cell transplant. Receptors originate from a girl aged 2 to 10 with Fanconi anemia, due to receive a stem cell transplant.

This clonotype was seen only a few times. The chain has TRBV12-3 or TRBV12-4 and TRBJ2-5; 8 nucleotides agree with TRBD2. V lost 7 bases, J lost 0 bases, and 4 bases stayed unmatched. The CDR3 sequence is 14 residues long. CDR3 nucleotides: TGTGCCAGCAACCCTAGCGGGTACCAAGAGACCCAGTACTTC. This codes for CASNPSGYQETQYF.

The chain couples TRBV12-3 or TRBV12-4 to TRBJ2-5; 9 bases are a match to TRBD2. Trimming at V came to 5 bases and at J to 4 bases, leaving 8 bases not matched to a gene. The CDR3 is 15 amino acids. CDR3 bases: TGTGCCAGCAGTGACCGACTAGCGGTTGGAGAGACCCAGTACTTC. It specifies CASSDRLAVGETQYF.

Ten or more counts support this clonotype. The J gene is TRBJ2-7, the V gene TRBV29-1; 7 nucleotides match TRBD1. The V gene end was trimmed by 0 bases and the J gene end by 2 bases; junction bases not matched to a gene: 4. Germline values: CDR1 SQVTM, CDR2 ANQGSEA. CDR3 length equals 14 residues. The CDR3 here is CSVEDLTGPYEQYF. In nucleotides, the CDR3 is TGCAGCGTTGAAGATCTGACAGGGCCCTACGAGCAGTACTTC.

This clonotype was counted many times. This chain connects TRBV13 to TRBJ2-7, with TRBD2 matching over 9 bases. Germline trimming cut 3 bases from V and 3 bases from J; bases unmatched to any gene: 6. The CDR3 covers 15 residues. Per the germline V gene, CDR1 is PRHDT and CDR2 is FYEKMQ (reference sequence). CDR3 amino acids: CASSLSGRTDYEQYF. For the CDR3, the DNA is TGTGCCAGCAGCTTGAGCGGGAGGACAGACTACGAGCAGTACTTC.

V is TRBV15 and J is TRBJ2-2; D is possibly TRBD1 or TRBD2 (5 bases each). The CDR3 is 16 residues long. V was clipped by 1 base and J by 3 bases, with 12 bases between them. The germline V gene has CDR1 LNHNV and CDR2 YYDKDF (reference sequence). The CDR3 DNA follows: TGTGCCACCAGCAGAGCGGGGCGTTCCGACACCGGGGAGCTGTTTTTT. Protein sequence: CATSRAGRSDTGELFF.

The chain links TRBV6-1 to TRBJ1-5; a weak D match, TRBD1 (5 bases). With 4 bases removed from V and 3 bases from J, the gap between germline ends came to 10 bases. Germline V CDR1 and CDR2: MNHNS, SASEGT. The CDR3 is 14 residues long. The chain's CDR3 is CASSAGVTNQPQHF. The DNA of the CDR3 is TGTGCCAGCAGTGCGGGGGTGACCAATCAGCCCCAGCATTTT.

This clonotype was seen repeatedly, ten times or more. The chain is built from TRBV15 and TRBJ2-7; 7 bases are shared with TRBD1. This CDR3 comprises 14 residues. Germline V gene sequence: CDR1 LNHNV, CDR2 YYDKDF (reference sequence). The J segment lost 5 bases and the V segment lost 5 bases, leaving 9 bases of the junction unmatched. The chain's CDR3 is CATSFPTGKNEQYF. In DNA form, the CDR3 reads TGTGCCACCAGCTTCCCGACAGGGAAGAACGAGCAGTACTTC.

The sample holds many counts of this clonotype. The rearrangement uses TRBV29-1 and TRBJ2-1; possibly TRBD2 for D (5 bases). The V gene lost 4 bases and the J gene lost 0 bases, with 13 bases spanning the gap. CDR1 SQVTM and CDR2 ANQGSEA come from the germline V gene. The CDR3 has 15 residues. CDR3 in DNA: TGCAGCGTTGGTCCCGGGGAGATCTCCTACAATGAGCAGTTCTTC. This translates into CSVGPGEISYNEQFF.

This clonotype has just a few counts. The chain employs TRBV20-1 and TRBJ1-1, with 7 bases identical to TRBD1. CDR1 and CDR2 from the germline V gene are DFQATT and SNEGSKA (reference sequence). The CDR3 has 17 amino acids. The V segment lost 6 bases and the J segment 4 bases; nucleotides outside the gene matches: 20. The CDR3 protein is CSARSLDRVIESTEAFF. DNA for the CDR3: TGCAGTGCCCGGTCCCTTGACAGGGTCATAGAAAGCACTGAAGCTTTCTTT.

In this sample, this clonotype turned up many times. The V and J genes are TRBV5-1 and TRBJ2-7; perhaps TRBD2 as D (6 bases). CDR3 length: 15 amino acids. Between the trimmed V and J ends, which lost 5 bases and 4 bases, there was a span of 19 bases. The germline CDR1 and CDR2 sequences are SGHRS and YFSETQ. CDR3 nucleotide sequence: TGCGCCAGCAGACGGGAGAGTGGCTTAGAGTACGAGCAGTACTTC. The encoded protein is CASRRESGLEYEQYF.

This clonotype was observed a single time. V gene TRBV20-1 combines with J gene TRBJ2-3, with TRBD2 identical over 7 bases. The V gene end was trimmed by 6 bases and the J gene end by 5 bases; junction bases not matched to a gene: 20. Germline CDR1 and CDR2: DFQATT and SNEGSKA (reference sequence). There are 17 residues in the CDR3. The CDR3 nucleotides are TGCAGTGCCGCCAACCCTCAACTAGCGCCGGCAGGAGATACGCAGTATTTT. This encodes CSAANPQLAPAGDTQYF.

This clonotype was detected many times. The rearrangement links TRBV29-1 to TRBJ2-3, with TRBD1 identical over 7 bases. The length of the CDR3 is 16 residues. Unmatched junction bases numbered 8, after V lost 2 bases and J lost 0 bases. Germline V gives CDR1 SQVTM, CDR2 ANQGSEA. The DNA for the CDR3 is TGCAGCGTTGAAAGGGGACAGACTTTTAGCACAGATACGCAGTATTTT. Translation: CSVERGQTFSTDTQYF.

This clonotype was seen at least ten times. This rearrangement joins TRBV6-6 to TRBJ1-2; D perhaps matches TRBD1 (5 bases). The CDR3 consists of 13 residues. Trimming pared 0 bases from V and 10 bases from J, leaving 12 bases between. CDR1 and CDR2 (germline): MNHNY, SVGAGI (reference sequence). CDR3 coding DNA: TGTGCCAGCAGTTACTCGACGGGACTCGACTACACCTTC. This gives the protein CASSYSTGLDYTF.

This clonotype was counted ten times or more. The chain couples TRBV12-3 or TRBV12-4 to TRBJ1-1; no clear D gene. V shed 3 bases and J shed 0 bases, with 11 bases lying between them. The CDR3 is 15 amino acids. The CDR3 is CASSFSGPMNTEAFF. For the CDR3, the DNA is TGTGCCAGCAGTTTTTCTGGGCCGATGAACACTGAAGCTTTCTTT.

This clonotype was counted at least ten times. V is TRBV27 and J is TRBJ2-3; 10 bases line up with TRBD1. V lost 6 bases and J lost 4; bases outside the gene matches: 4. Germline V gene sequence: CDR1 MNHEY, CDR2 SMNVEV (reference sequence). The CDR3 consists of 14 residues. This CDR3 is CASSGQGDADTQYF. The CDR3, as DNA: TGTGCCAGCAGCGGACAGGGGGACGCAGATACGCAGTATTTT.

This clonotype was seen repeatedly, ten times or more. CDR3 coding DNA: TGTGCCAGCAGTTACACCGGGGCCTCCTACGAGCAGTACTTC. Its translation is CASSYTGASYEQYF. This chain joins TRBV6-5 and TRBJ2-7; possibly TRBD1 or TRBD2 for D (5 bases each). The CDR3 length is 14 residues. Germline CDR1 reads MNHEY; CDR2 reads SVGAGI. V lost 2 bases, J lost 0 bases, and 8 bases lay in between.

This clonotype was picked up many times. The rearrangement links TRBV20-1 to TRBJ2-1, with TRBD2 matching over 9 bases. Germline V gene lookup returns CDR1 DFQATT and CDR2 SNEGSKA (reference sequence). The CDR3 extends over 16 amino acids. V gave up 1 base and J gave up 6 bases; unmatched junction bases: 10. The CDR3 DNA sequence: TGCAGTGCTAGAGCGGTGACTAGCGGCTTAAGCAATGAGCAGTTCTTC. It yields the protein CSARAVTSGLSNEQFF.

This clonotype occurred many times. The chain couples TRBV29-1 to TRBJ2-1; 9 bases agree with TRBD2. CDR1 is SQVTM, CDR2 ANQGSEA, per germline. This CDR3 contains 20 residues. The CDR3 coding sequence is TGCAACAAACGTCGAGGCCGGGACAGATTTAGCGGGAGCTCCTACAATGAGCAGTTCTTC. Translation: CNKRRGRDRFSGSSYNEQFF.

V usage is TRBV24-1 and J usage is TRBJ1-5; 7 bases align to TRBD1. The V gene's germline CDR1 is KGHDR and CDR2 SFDVKD. The CDR3 loop spans 14 amino acids. The J segment lost 3 bases and the V segment lost 11 bases, leaving 9 bases of the junction unmatched. Here the CDR3 reads CANVTGDLNQPQHF. The CDR3 DNA reads as TGTGCCAACGTAACAGGGGACCTCAATCAGCCCCAGCATTTT.

The J gene is TRBJ2-1, the V gene TRBV11-3, with TRBD2 matching 13 bases. This CDR3 is built from 21 residues. The germline V gene has CDR1 SGHNT and CDR2 YENEEA. The ends lost 4 bases at V and 2 bases at J; junction bases unmatched: 17. CDR3 sequence reads: CASSSPLGLAGEISPYNEQFF. The CDR3, as DNA: TGTGCCAGCAGCTCCCCTCTAGGACTAGCGGGAGAGATTAGCCCCTACAATGAGCAGTTCTTC. The full variable domain, with the rest looked up from reference TRBV11-3 and TRBJ2-1, is EAGVVQSPRYKIIEKKQPVAFWCNPISGHNTLYWYLQNLGQGPELLIRYENEEAVDDSQLPKDRFSAERLKGVDSTLKIQPAELGDSAVYLCASSSPLGLAGEISPYNEQFFGPGTRLTVL.

V is TRBV20-1 and J is TRBJ2-1; D is perhaps TRBD2 (5 bases). V lost 6 bases and J 12 bases, leaving 18 bases between the germline ends. This CDR3 contains 12 residues. Germline V gene data show CDR1 as DFQATT and CDR2 as SNEGSKA (reference sequence). CDR3 sequence: CSAILGEVAQFF. Here the CDR3 DNA reads TGCAGTGCAATACTAGGAGAAGTAGCGCAGTTCTTC.

This clonotype was picked up many times. The chain employs TRBV29-1 and TRBJ2-5, with a possible D match to TRBD2 (5 bases). Between the trimmed V and J ends, which lost 5 bases and 4 bases, there was a span of 14 bases. The CDR3 loop spans 13 amino acids. Germline V CDR1 and CDR2: SQVTM, ANQGSEA. In DNA form, the CDR3 reads TGCAGCGTTCTACGAGGAGGTCTAGAGACCCAGTACTTC. Its protein product is CSVLRGGLETQYF.

This clonotype came up many times. The gene calls are TRBV6-5 and TRBJ2-1; 8 positions agree with TRBD2. Germline CDR1 is MNHEY and CDR2 is SVGAGI. After removal of 2 bases from V and 6 bases from J, the junction contained 9 bases not matched to a gene. This CDR3 has 16 amino acids. This chain's CDR3 is CASSYGSGLVGNEQFF. As DNA, the CDR3 is TGTGCCAGCAGTTACGGTTCGGGACTAGTGGGCAATGAGCAGTTCTTC.

V is TRBV12-3 or TRBV12-4 and J is TRBJ2-5; 7 bases are shared with TRBD2. V trimming: 3 bases; J trimming: 10 bases; junction bases outside the gene matches: 2. There are 11 residues in the CDR3. CDR3 amino acids: CASSFRGDQYF. As DNA, the CDR3 is TGTGCCAGCAGTTTCCGGGGGGACCAGTACTTC.

This clonotype has just a few counts. This sequence joins TRBV29-1 and TRBJ2-3; D gene uncertain. Trimming cost V 1 base and J 1 base, with 9 bases left between them. CDR3 size: 14 residues. Germline CDR1 is SQVTM and CDR2 is ANQGSEA. The CDR3 DNA is TGCAGCGTTGAAGTGCTAGTTGGCACAGATACGCAGTATTTT. Its translation: CSVEVLVGTDTQYF.

This clonotype was counted between two and nine times. The chain couples TRBV7-8 to TRBJ2-7, with TRBD2 matching over 10 bases. This CDR3 is built from 13 residues. The V gene's germline CDR1 is SGHVS and CDR2 FQNEAQ. The junction had 9 bases not matched to a gene; V was cut back by 11 bases and J by 5 bases. CDR3 residues: CASFSGTSDEQYF. CDR3 nucleotide sequence: TGTGCCTCCTTCTCCGGGACTAGCGACGAGCAGTACTTC.

Ten or more counts support this clonotype. The chain couples TRBV27 to TRBJ2-5, with unresolved D. The V gene lost 4 bases and the J gene lost 2 bases, with 8 bases spanning the gap. The CDR3 sequence is 13 residues long. The germline V gene encodes CDR1 MNHEY and CDR2 SMNVEV (reference sequence). In DNA, the CDR3 is TGTGCCAGCAGTTCTTTGGGGCAAGAGACCCAGTACTTC. The encoded protein is CASSSLGQETQYF.

This chain joins TRBV29-1 and TRBJ1-1; D unclear. Trimming took off 4 bases at V and 3 bases at J, with 12 bases between the two ends. Germline CDR1 and CDR2: SQVTM and ANQGSEA. This CDR3 is built from 13 residues. The CDR3 DNA sequence: TGCAGCGTTGGACAAAACACAGACACTGAAGCTTTCTTT. Translated: CSVGQNTDTEAFF. Complete variable domain (other parts from reference TRBV29-1 and TRBJ1-1): SAVISQKPSRDICQRGTSLTIQCQVDSQVTMMFWYRQQPGQSLTLIATANQGSEATYESGFVIDKFPISRPNLTFSTLTVSNMSPEDSSIYLCSVGQNTDTEAFFGQGTRLTVV.

This clonotype turned up a few times. The chain is built from TRBV20-1 and TRBJ2-5; D remains unclear. The CDR3 is 12 residues long. Looked up from germline, CDR1 is DFQATT and CDR2 is SNEGSKA (reference sequence). The V gene lost 2 bases and the J gene lost 0 bases, with 4 bases spanning the gap. This CDR3 is CSARRHQETQYF. The CDR3, as DNA: TGCAGTGCTAGACGGCACCAAGAGACCCAGTACTTC.

V is TRBV7-2 and J is TRBJ2-4; a possible D gene is TRBD1 (6 bases). This CDR3 is built from 16 residues. From germline, CDR1 is SGHTA and CDR2 FQGNSA. V was trimmed by 2 bases and J by 0 bases, leaving 11 bases between them. The CDR3 reads CASSLMGALAKNIQYF. The CDR3 DNA is TGTGCCAGCAGCTTAATGGGGGCACTAGCCAAAAACATTCAGTACTTC.

Many counts were recorded for this clonotype. The chain links TRBV29-1 to TRBJ2-1; TRBD2 aligns across 8 bases. From germline, CDR1 is SQVTM and CDR2 ANQGSEA. This CDR3 contains 16 residues. After removal of 5 bases from V and 3 bases from J, the junction contained 12 bases not matched to a gene. The CDR3 DNA follows: TGCAGCGTTATTCGAAGCCTAGCGGGCCTCTACAATGAGCAGTTCTTC. Protein: CSVIRSLAGLYNEQFF.

This clonotype was seen at least ten times. The rearrangement joins TRBV20-1 to TRBJ2-7; D is perhaps TRBD2 (5 bases). This CDR3 contains 16 residues. Germline V gives CDR1 DFQATT, CDR2 SNEGSKA (reference sequence). Trimming shortened V by 3 bases and J by 3 bases, and 21 bases separated the two germline ends. The CDR3 spells CSASDLQDSIYYEQYF. The CDR3 bases are TGCAGTGCTAGTGACCTTCAGGACTCGATCTACTACGAGCAGTACTTC.